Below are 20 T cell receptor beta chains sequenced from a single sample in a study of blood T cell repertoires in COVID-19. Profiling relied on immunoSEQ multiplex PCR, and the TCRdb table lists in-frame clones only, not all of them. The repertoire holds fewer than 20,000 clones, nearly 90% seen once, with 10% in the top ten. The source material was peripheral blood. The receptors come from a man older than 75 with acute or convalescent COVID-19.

CDR3 DNA: TGTGCCAGTATGACGGGACTAGCTGAGACCCAGTACTTC. It translates to CASMTGLAETQYF. This rearrangement joins TRBV2 to TRBJ2-5, with 9 bases aligning to TRBD2. Looked up from germline, CDR1 is SNHLY and CDR2 is FYNNEI. The CDR3 length is 13 residues. Losses at the gene ends were 9 bases for V and 5 bases for J; bases not matched to a gene: 7.

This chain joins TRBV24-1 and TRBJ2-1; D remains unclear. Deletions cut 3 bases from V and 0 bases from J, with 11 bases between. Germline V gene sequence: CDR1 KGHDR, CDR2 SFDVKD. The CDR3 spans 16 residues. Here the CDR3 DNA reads TGTGCCACCAGTGATCTGCTACCGAGCTCCTACAATGAGCAGTTCTTC. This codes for CATSDLLPSSYNEQFF.

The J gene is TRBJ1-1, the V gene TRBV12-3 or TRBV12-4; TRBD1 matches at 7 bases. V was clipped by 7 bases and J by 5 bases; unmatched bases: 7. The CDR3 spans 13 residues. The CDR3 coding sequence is TGTGCCAGCATCCGGACCAGGGGGACTGAAGCTTTCTTT. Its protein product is CASIRTRGTEAFF.

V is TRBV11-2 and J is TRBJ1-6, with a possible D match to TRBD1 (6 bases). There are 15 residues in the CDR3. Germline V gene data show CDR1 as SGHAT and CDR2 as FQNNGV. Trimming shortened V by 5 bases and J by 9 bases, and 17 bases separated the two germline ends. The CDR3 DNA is TGTGCCAGCAGCGGGGGCAAGGACGACGGTTCACCCCTCCACTTT. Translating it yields CASSGGKDDGSPLHF. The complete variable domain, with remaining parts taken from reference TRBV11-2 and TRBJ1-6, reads EAGVAQSPRYKIIEKRQSVAFWCNPISGHATLYWYQQILGQGPKLLIQFQNNGVVDDSQLPKDRFSAERLKGVDSTLKIQPAKLEDSAVYLCASSGGKDDGSPLHFGNGTRLTVT.

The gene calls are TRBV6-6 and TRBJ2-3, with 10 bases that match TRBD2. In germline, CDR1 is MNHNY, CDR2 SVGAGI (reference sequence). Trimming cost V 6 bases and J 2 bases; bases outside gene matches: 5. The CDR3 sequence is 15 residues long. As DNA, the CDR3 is TGTGCCAGCAGGGGGACTAGCGAGTTCACAGATACGCAGTATTTT. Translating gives CASRGTSEFTDTQYF.

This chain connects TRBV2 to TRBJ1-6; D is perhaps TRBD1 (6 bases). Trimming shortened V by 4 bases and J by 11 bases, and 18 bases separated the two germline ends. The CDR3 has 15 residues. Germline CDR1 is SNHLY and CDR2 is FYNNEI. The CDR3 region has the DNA TGTGCCAGCAGTGGGGCCGGCAGGGGAATGACACCCCTCCACTTT. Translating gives CASSGAGRGMTPLHF.

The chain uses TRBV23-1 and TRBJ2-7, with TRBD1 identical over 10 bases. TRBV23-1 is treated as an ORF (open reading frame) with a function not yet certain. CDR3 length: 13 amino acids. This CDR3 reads CVPRGQGFYEQYF. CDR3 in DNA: TGCGTGCCGAGGGGACAGGGGTTCTACGAGCAGTACTTC.

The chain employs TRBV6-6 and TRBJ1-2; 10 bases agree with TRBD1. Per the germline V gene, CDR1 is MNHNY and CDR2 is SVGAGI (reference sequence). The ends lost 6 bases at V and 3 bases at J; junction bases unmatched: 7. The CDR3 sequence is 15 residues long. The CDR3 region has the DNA TGTGCCAGCAGAAATGCCGGGACAGGGGACTATGGCTACACCTTC. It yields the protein CASRNAGTGDYGYTF.

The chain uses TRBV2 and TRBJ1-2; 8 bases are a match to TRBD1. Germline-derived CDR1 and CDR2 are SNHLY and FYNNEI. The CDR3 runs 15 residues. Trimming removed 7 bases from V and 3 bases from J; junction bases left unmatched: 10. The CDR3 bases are TGTGCCAGCATTCGAAAACAGGGGGACCACTATGGCTACACCTTC. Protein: CASIRKQGDHYGYTF.

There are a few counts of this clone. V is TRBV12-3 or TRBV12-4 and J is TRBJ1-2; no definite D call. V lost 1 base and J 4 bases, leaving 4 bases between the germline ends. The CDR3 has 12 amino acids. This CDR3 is CASSLVSYGYTF. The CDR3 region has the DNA TGTGCCAGCAGTTTAGTCAGCTATGGCTACACCTTC.

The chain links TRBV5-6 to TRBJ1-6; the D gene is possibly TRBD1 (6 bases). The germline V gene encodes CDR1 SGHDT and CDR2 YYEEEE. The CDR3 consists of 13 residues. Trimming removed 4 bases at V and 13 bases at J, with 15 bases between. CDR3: CASSAGTNLPLHF. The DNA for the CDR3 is TGTGCCAGCAGCGCTGGGACAAACCTTCCCCTCCACTTT.

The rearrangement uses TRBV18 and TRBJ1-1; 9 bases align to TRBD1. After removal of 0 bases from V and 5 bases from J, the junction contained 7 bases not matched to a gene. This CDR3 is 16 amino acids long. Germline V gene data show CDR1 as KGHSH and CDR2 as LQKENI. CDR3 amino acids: CASSPPLQGAGTEAFF. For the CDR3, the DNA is TGTGCCAGCTCACCACCCCTACAGGGGGCTGGTACTGAAGCTTTCTTT.

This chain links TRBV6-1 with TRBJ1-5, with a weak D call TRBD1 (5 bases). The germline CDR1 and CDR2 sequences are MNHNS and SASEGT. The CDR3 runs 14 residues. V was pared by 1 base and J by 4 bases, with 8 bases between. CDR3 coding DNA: TGTGCCAGCAGTGAAGTGACAGCAAATCAGCCCCAGCATTTT. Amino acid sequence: CASSEVTANQPQHF.

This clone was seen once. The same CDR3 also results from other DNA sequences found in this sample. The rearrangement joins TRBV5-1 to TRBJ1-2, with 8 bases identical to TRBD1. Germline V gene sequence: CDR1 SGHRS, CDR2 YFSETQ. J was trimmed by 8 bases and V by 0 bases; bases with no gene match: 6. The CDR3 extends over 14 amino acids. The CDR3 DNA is TGCGCCAGCAGCTTGGGGACAGGGACCTACGGCTACACCTTC. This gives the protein CASSLGTGTYGYTF.

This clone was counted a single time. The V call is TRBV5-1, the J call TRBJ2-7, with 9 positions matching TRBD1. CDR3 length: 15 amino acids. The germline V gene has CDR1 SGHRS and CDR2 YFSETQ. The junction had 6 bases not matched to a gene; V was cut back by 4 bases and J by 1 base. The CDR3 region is CASSVTGGASYEQYF. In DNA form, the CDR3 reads TGCGCCAGCAGCGTTACAGGGGGCGCTTCCTACGAGCAGTACTTC.

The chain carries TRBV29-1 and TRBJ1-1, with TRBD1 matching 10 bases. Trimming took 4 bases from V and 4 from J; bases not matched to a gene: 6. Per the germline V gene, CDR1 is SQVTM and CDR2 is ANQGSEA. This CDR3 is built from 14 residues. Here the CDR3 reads CSVGAGTGATEAFF. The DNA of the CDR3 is TGCAGCGTTGGGGCTGGGACAGGGGCCACTGAAGCTTTCTTT.

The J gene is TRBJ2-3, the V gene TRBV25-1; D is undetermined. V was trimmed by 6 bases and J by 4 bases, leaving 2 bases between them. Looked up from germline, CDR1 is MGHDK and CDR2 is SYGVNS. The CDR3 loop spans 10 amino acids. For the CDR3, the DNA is TGTGCCAGCAGCGCAGATACGCAGTATTTT. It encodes CASSADTQYF.

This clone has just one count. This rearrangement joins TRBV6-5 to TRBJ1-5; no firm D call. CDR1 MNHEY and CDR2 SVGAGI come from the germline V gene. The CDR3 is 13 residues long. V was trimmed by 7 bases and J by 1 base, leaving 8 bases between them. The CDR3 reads CASKVASNQPQHF. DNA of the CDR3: TGTGCCAGCAAGGTAGCGAGCAATCAGCCCCAGCATTTT.

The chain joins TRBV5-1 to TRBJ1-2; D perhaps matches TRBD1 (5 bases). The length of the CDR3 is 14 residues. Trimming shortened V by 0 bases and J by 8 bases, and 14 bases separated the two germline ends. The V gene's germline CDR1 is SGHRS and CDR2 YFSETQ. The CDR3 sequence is CASSLEGSSRGYTF. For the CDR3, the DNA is TGCGCCAGCAGCTTGGAGGGGTCCTCGAGGGGCTACACCTTC.

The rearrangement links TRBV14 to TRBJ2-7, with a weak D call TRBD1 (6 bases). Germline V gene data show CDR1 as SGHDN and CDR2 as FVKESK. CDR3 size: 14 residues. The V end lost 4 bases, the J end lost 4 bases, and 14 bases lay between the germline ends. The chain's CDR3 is CASSLNRELYEQYF. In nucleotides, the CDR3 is TGTGCCAGCAGCCTTAACAGGGAACTATACGAGCAGTACTTC.